The 11 T cell receptor beta chains listed next were all sequenced from one sample in a study of cytomegalovirus exposure and HLA in healthy donors. This PCR relied on a set of 60 Vbeta primers and 13 Jbeta primers. Here immunoSEQ multiplex PCR was the method, and the copy in TCRdb shows in-frame clones only, minus some. The sample comprises 110,000 or so clones, 74% of which are singletons, and roughly 4.2% rests with the top ten. Sequenced material: PBMCs. Receptors originate from a woman aged 35 to 49 in good health and CMV-seropositive.

J is TRBJ1-6 and V is TRBV2; 7 positions agree with TRBD1. This CDR3 region has 15 residues. V shed 4 bases and J 7 bases; nucleotides not matched to a gene: 7. Germline V gene data show CDR1 as SNHLY and CDR2 as FYNNEI. CDR3 sequence (DNA): TGTGCCAGCAGTGCTCGGGGACAGTCGAATTCACCCCTCCACTTT. It yields the protein CASSARGQSNSPLHF.

The rearrangement joins TRBV5-6 to TRBJ1-2; 7 bases are shared with TRBD1. The germline gives CDR1 SGHDT, CDR2 YYEEEE. V lost 3 bases and J lost 5; bases outside the gene matches: 7. This CDR3 has 14 amino acids. CDR3 loop: CASSSDRSRYGYTF. The CDR3, as DNA: TGTGCCAGCAGCTCGGACAGGTCCCGTTATGGCTACACCTTC.

The V call is TRBV19, the J call TRBJ1-1; D perhaps matches TRBD1 (5 bases). CDR3 length: 11 residues. Deletions cut 5 bases from V and 7 bases from J, with 8 bases between. From germline, CDR1 is LNHDA and CDR2 SQIVND (reference sequence). The CDR3 spells CASSSRVEAFF. Written as DNA, the CDR3 is TGTGCCAGTAGTTCCAGGGTTGAAGCTTTCTTT.

In this sample, this clone turned up a few times. The chain recombines TRBV5-1 with TRBJ1-4; 11 nucleotides align to TRBD1. This CDR3 is built from 17 residues. V lost 3 bases, J lost 0 bases, and 4 bases stayed unmatched. CDR1 is SGHRS, CDR2 YFSETQ, per germline. The CDR3 loop is CASSSGQGATTNEKLFF. The CDR3 DNA sequence: TGCGCCAGCAGCTCCGGACAGGGGGCTACAACTAATGAAAAACTGTTTTTT.

V gene TRBV7-8 combines with J gene TRBJ2-7; TRBD2 might be the D (5 bases). Germline V gives CDR1 SGHVS, CDR2 FQNEAQ. The V and J ends lost 1 base and 2 bases respectively, with 9 bases between them. The CDR3 loop spans 14 amino acids. CDR3 amino acids: CASSLVAGAYEQYF. In nucleotides, the CDR3 is TGTGCCAGCAGCTTAGTCGCGGGTGCCTACGAGCAGTACTTC.

This clone was recorded only once. The rearrangement links TRBV6-1 to TRBJ1-3; no firm D call. The CDR3 spans 15 residues. Trimming pared 3 bases from V and 2 bases from J, leaving 11 bases between. CDR1 is MNHNS and CDR2 is SASEGT in the germline V gene. The DNA for the CDR3 is TGTGCCAGCAGTGACAGGCGGGAGGCTGGAAACACCATATATTTT. It specifies CASSDRREAGNTIYF.

The chain combines TRBV4-2 with TRBJ2-1; no definite D call. Germline-derived CDR1 and CDR2 are LGHNA and YNFKEQ. The CDR3 covers 14 residues. V was clipped by 1 base and J by 8 bases, with 12 bases between them. CDR3 DNA: TGTGCCAGCAGCCAAGTTGACCCCAGCGATGAGCAGTTCTTC. This codes for CASSQVDPSDEQFF.

The chain uses TRBV18 and TRBJ1-1, with D maybe TRBD1 (5 bases). This CDR3 is built from 15 residues. Trimming stripped 3 bases from V and 0 bases from J, with 11 bases between. Germline V CDR1 and CDR2: KGHSH, LQKENI. CDR3 region: CASSPGGLMNTEAFF. The CDR3 nucleotides read TGTGCCAGCTCACCCGGGGGACTGATGAACACTGAAGCTTTCTTT.

The genes are TRBV2 and TRBJ1-4, with 7 positions matching TRBD1. The trim removed 6 bases at V and 5 bases at J, leaving 9 bases unmatched. Germline lookup yields CDR1 SNHLY and CDR2 FYNNEI. There are 15 residues in the CDR3. CDR3 nucleotides: TGTGCCAGCAGGAGACAGGGACGGGACAATGAAAAACTGTTTTTT. Residues: CASRRQGRDNEKLFF. Together with reference TRBV2 and TRBJ1-4, the CDR3 gives the full variable domain: EPEVTQTPSHQVTQMGQEVILRCVPISNHLYFYWYRQILGQKVEFLVSFYNNEISEKSEIFDDQFSVERPDGSNFTLKIRSTKLEDSAMYFCASRRQGRDNEKLFFGSGTQLSVL.

The gene calls are TRBV4-1 and TRBJ1-1; 10 bases are shared with TRBD1. The V segment lost 1 base and the J segment 3 bases; nucleotides outside the gene matches: 11. CDR3 length: 18 residues. The germline gives CDR1 MGHRA, CDR2 YSYEKL. CDR3 in amino acids: CASSQADDRGLRYTEAFF. The CDR3 nucleotides are TGCGCCAGCAGCCAAGCCGACGACAGGGGGCTCAGGTACACTGAAGCTTTCTTT.

This rearrangement joins TRBV30 to TRBJ2-7, with D perhaps TRBD2 (6 bases). The CDR3 contains 15 residues. V shed 4 bases and J shed 7 bases, with 23 bases lying between them. CDR1 GTSNPN and CDR2 SVGIG come from the germline V gene (reference sequence). The CDR3 is CAWTKEGPARVEQYF. CDR3 DNA: TGTGCCTGGACCAAGGAGGGGCCCGCTAGGGTAGAGCAGTACTTC. The full variable domain, its missing parts supplied by reference TRBV30 and TRBJ2-7, is SQTIHQWPATLVQPVGSPLSLECTVEGTSNPNLYWYRQAAGRGLQLLFYSVGIGQISSEVPQNLSASRPQDRQFILSSKKLLLSDSGFYLCAWTKEGPARVEQYFGPGTRLTVT.